Shown below are 16 T cell receptor beta chains from a single sample sequenced in a study of blood T cell repertoires in COVID-19. Some clones are missing from TCRdb's copy, which holds only in-frame ones; the method was immunoSEQ multiplex PCR. The repertoire holds 250,000 to 350,000 clones, with roughly 90% as singletons. The sample comprised peripheral blood. The receptor set was obtained from a woman in her 30s with COVID-19, enrolled during active disease.

V usage is TRBV5-1 and J usage is TRBJ2-7; D possibly corresponds to TRBD1 (5 bases). Germline CDR1 SGHRS, CDR2 YFSETQ. The CDR3 is made up of 13 amino acids. Trimming pared 2 bases from V and 2 bases from J, leaving 8 bases between. CDR3 DNA: TGCGCCAGCAGCTTAACAGGTACCTACGAGCAGTACTTC. Translation: CASSLTGTYEQYF.

The V and J genes are TRBV30 and TRBJ1-5, with TRBD1 as a possible D gene (5 bases). The V and J ends lost 1 base and 3 bases respectively, with 7 bases between them. Germline assignment: CDR1 GTSNPN and CDR2 SVGIG (reference sequence). The CDR3 has 13 residues. The CDR3, as DNA: TGTGCCTGGAGTGACAGGATCAATCAGCCCCAGCATTTT. Amino acids: CAWSDRINQPQHF.

The V gene is TRBV4-2, the J gene TRBJ2-1, with D perhaps matching TRBD2 (7 bases). V was cut by 0 bases and J by 5 bases, with 11 bases left in between. CDR1 is LGHNA, CDR2 YNFKEQ, per germline. CDR3 size: 15 residues. The CDR3: CASSQDTGGHNEQFF. The CDR3 coding sequence is TGTGCCAGCAGCCAAGACACCGGGGGGCACAATGAGCAGTTCTTC.

This clone came up many times. CDR3 in DNA: TGTGCCAGCAGCCAGGATAGCGGCACCGGGGAGCTGTTTTTT. Encoded protein: CASSQDSGTGELFF. The rearrangement links TRBV4-2 to TRBJ2-2; weak D call: TRBD2 (6 bases). CDR1 LGHNA and CDR2 YNFKEQ come from the germline V gene. V was shortened by 3 bases and J by 4 bases, with 9 bases between the two germline ends. This CDR3 contains 14 residues.

This clone has more than one count but fewer than ten. This CDR3 is CASSPSGQAYNEQFF. CDR3 DNA sequence: TGTGCCAGCAGTCCTTCGGGACAGGCTTACAATGAGCAGTTCTTC. The gene calls are TRBV27 and TRBJ2-1, with 8 bases fitting TRBD1. CDR3 length: 15 amino acids. The J segment lost 4 bases and the V segment lost 5 bases, leaving 7 bases of the junction unmatched. Germline V gives CDR1 MNHEY, CDR2 SMNVEV (reference sequence).

V and J are TRBV10-3 and TRBJ1-5; 9 bases are shared with TRBD1. This CDR3 spans 14 amino acids. V was clipped by 0 bases and J by 7 bases; unmatched bases: 1. Looked up from germline, CDR1 is ENHRY and CDR2 is SYGVKD. The CDR3 region has the DNA TGTGCCATCAGTGAGTCGACAGGGGGGCAGCCCCAGCATTTT. Translation gives CAISESTGGQPQHF.

The chain links TRBV5-1 to TRBJ2-7; possibly TRBD2 for D (5 bases). Germline loops: CDR1 SGHRS, CDR2 YFSETQ. The V gene lost 0 bases and the J gene lost 0 bases, with 13 bases spanning the gap. This CDR3 comprises 16 residues. The CDR3 nucleotides read TGCGCCAGCAGCTTGGAGGGCGGGTCCCACTCCTACGAGCAGTACTTC. Amino acids: CASSLEGGSHSYEQYF.

The J gene is TRBJ2-2, the V gene TRBV7-7, with TRBD2 identical over 16 bases. Per germline, CDR1 SSHAT and CDR2 FNYEAQ (reference sequence). Losses at the gene ends were 5 bases for V and 4 bases for J; bases not matched to a gene: 7. The CDR3 loop spans 18 amino acids. This CDR3 is CASSPGLAGGPSTGELFF. Here the CDR3 DNA reads TGTGCCAGCAGCCCGGGACTAGCGGGAGGGCCTTCCACCGGGGAGCTGTTTTTT.

V and J are TRBV27 and TRBJ2-2; TRBD2 aligns across 10 bases. The CDR3 totals 15 residues. CDR1 is MNHEY and CDR2 is SMNVEV in the germline V gene (reference sequence). Trimming cost V 2 bases and J 5 bases; bases outside gene matches: 2. CDR3: CASSLSGRGTGELFF. DNA of the CDR3: TGTGCCAGCAGTTTAAGCGGGAGGGGAACCGGGGAGCTGTTTTTT.

The sample holds a few counts of this clone. The chain recombines TRBV6-5 with TRBJ2-7, with D possibly matching TRBD1 (5 bases). Germline V gene data show CDR1 as MNHEY and CDR2 as SVGAGI. The CDR3 is made up of 15 amino acids. Trimming shortened V by 0 bases and J by 5 bases, and 14 bases separated the two germline ends. As DNA, the CDR3 is TGTGCCAGCAGTTACTCGGCAGGCGAAGGGGACGAGCAGTACTTC. Translated: CASSYSAGEGDEQYF.

There are many counts of this clone. This chain connects TRBV2 to TRBJ1-1; D ambiguous. The CDR3 extends over 14 amino acids. V lost 0 bases and J lost 5, with 10 bases in between. CDR1 SNHLY and CDR2 FYNNEI come from the germline V gene. DNA of the CDR3: TGTGCCAGCAGTGAAGCGCTTATGCGGACTGAAGCTTTCTTT. Amino acid sequence: CASSEALMRTEAFF.

The chain couples TRBV24-1 to TRBJ1-2; D might be TRBD1 (6 bases). Germline CDR1 is KGHDR and CDR2 is SFDVKD. The CDR3 is 15 residues long. The V and J ends lost 5 bases and 0 bases respectively, with 12 bases between them. The CDR3 protein is CATSGGGPANYGYTF. DNA of the CDR3: TGTGCCACCAGTGGAGGGGGTCCCGCTAACTATGGCTACACCTTC.

DNA of the CDR3: TGTGCCAGCAGTTACCTGGCCGGACAGGGGGGATACGGGAATGGCTACACCTTC. As protein: CASSYLAGQGGYGNGYTF. The chain is built from TRBV27 and TRBJ1-2; 10 bases align to TRBD1. The CDR3 contains 18 residues. After removal of 4 bases from V and 6 bases from J, the junction contained 17 bases not matched to a gene. CDR1 MNHEY and CDR2 SMNVEV come from the germline V gene (reference sequence).

The V call is TRBV29-1, the J call TRBJ2-5, with 8 bases aligning to TRBD2. The germline V gene encodes CDR1 SQVTM and CDR2 ANQGSEA. CDR3 size: 15 residues. V lost 4 bases and J lost 5; bases outside the gene matches: 12. The DNA of the CDR3 is TGCAGCGTTGGTACCAGCGGGAGCGGGGAGGAGACCCAGTACTTC. The encoded protein is CSVGTSGSGEETQYF. Full variable domain (outside the CDR3, taken from reference TRBV29-1 and TRBJ2-5): SAVISQKPSRDICQRGTSLTIQCQVDSQVTMMFWYRQQPGQSLTLIATANQGSEATYESGFVIDKFPISRPNLTFSTLTVSNMSPEDSSIYLCSVGTSGSGEETQYFGPGTRLLVL.

The chain carries TRBV10-1 and TRBJ2-1, with unresolved D. Trimming removed 2 bases from V and 6 bases from J, with 8 bases in between. Germline loops: CDR1 WNHNN, CDR2 SYGVQD (reference sequence). This CDR3 has 13 residues. The CDR3 bases are TGCGCCAGCAGTGAGCTGCCTACCAATGAGCAGTTCTTC. It encodes CASSELPTNEQFF.

The genes are TRBV6-4 and TRBJ1-1; 11 bases align to TRBD1. V was clipped by 6 bases and J by 0 bases; unmatched bases: 3. The length of the CDR3 is 15 residues. The germline CDR1 and CDR2 sequences are MRHNA and SNTAGT. CDR3 DNA: TGTGCCAGCAGACGGGACAGGGGGATGAACACTGAAGCTTTCTTT. Its translation is CASRRDRGMNTEAFF.